Listed here are 27 T cell receptor beta chains from one sample, sequenced in a study of control samples from healthy donors and cancer patients. TCRdb keeps only in-frame clones here, not all; method: immunoSEQ multiplex PCR. This table holds about 52,000 clones, roughly 96% found once. Material for sequencing was blood. Every receptor here comes from a man between 25 and 39 years old in good health.

This clone was detected once. V usage is TRBV21-1 and J usage is TRBJ2-7; the D call in the table, TRBD1, was not verified against the DNA. TRBV21-1 is noted as a pseudogene. CDR3 length: 15 amino acids. CDR3 in amino acids: CASSKGGRGRGEQYF. The CDR3 DNA sequence: TGTGCCAGCAGCAAAGGAGGCAGGGGGCGCGGCGAGCAGTACTTC.

V gene TRBV11-2 combines with J gene TRBJ2-7; TRBD1 agrees at 7 bases. The CDR3 consists of 16 residues. Germline V CDR1 and CDR2: SGHAT, FQNNGV. J gave up 4 bases and V 3 bases, and 12 bases lay outside the gene matches. CDR3 coding DNA: TGTGCCAGCAGCTTGGCGCTACAGGGGATGGGGTACGAGCAGTACTTC. Amino acid sequence: CASSLALQGMGYEQYF.

CDR3: CAIRIPPGQPNSGNTIYF. In DNA form, the CDR3 reads TGTGCCATCAGGATCCCCCCGGGACAGCCGAACTCTGGAAACACCATATATTTT. V and J are TRBV10-3 and TRBJ1-3; the match to TRBD1 covers 7 bases. The CDR3 runs to 18 residues. Trimming took 6 bases from V and 0 from J; bases not matched to a gene: 14. Germline lookup yields CDR1 ENHRY and CDR2 SYGVKD.

V and J are TRBV12-5 and TRBJ2-1, with 8 nucleotides matching TRBD1. Unmatched junction bases numbered 7, after V lost 8 bases and J lost 4 bases. In germline, CDR1 is LGHNT, CDR2 FRNRAP. This CDR3 has 14 amino acids. CDR3 amino acids: CASQGAENYNEQFF. The CDR3 nucleotides read TGTGCTAGTCAGGGGGCGGAAAATTACAATGAGCAGTTCTTC.

This clone was picked up one time. The V call is TRBV7-6, the J call TRBJ2-1; 8 positions agree with TRBD2. Trimming cost V 4 bases and J 3 bases; bases outside gene matches: 8. The CDR3 has 16 residues. The germline V gene has CDR1 SGHVS and CDR2 FNYEAQ. The CDR3 is CASSSTKREYYNEQFF. Written as DNA, the CDR3 is TGTGCCAGCAGCTCGACTAAGCGGGAGTACTACAATGAGCAGTTCTTC.

This chain joins TRBV28 and TRBJ1-2; 8 bases fit TRBD1. This CDR3 is 15 amino acids long. Germline V lookup: CDR1 MDHEN, CDR2 SYDVKM. The J segment lost 3 bases and the V segment lost 4 bases, leaving 7 bases of the junction unmatched. CDR3 amino acids: CASSSGQVGHYGYTF. The CDR3 DNA is TGTGCCAGCAGTTCGGGACAGGTGGGGCACTATGGCTACACCTTC.

The chain combines TRBV27 with TRBJ2-2; D perhaps matches TRBD2 (7 bases). This CDR3 spans 14 amino acids. The germline gives CDR1 MNHEY, CDR2 SMNVEV (reference sequence). Trimming took off 6 bases at V and 6 bases at J, with 14 bases between the two ends. The CDR3 region is CASSLGGAAGELFF. The CDR3 region has the DNA TGTGCCAGCAGCCTGGGGGGGGCTGCCGGGGAGCTGTTTTTT.

The sample holds one count of this clone. The V call is TRBV3-1 (or the pseudogene TRBV3-2), the J call TRBJ2-1; D is perhaps TRBD2 (6 bases). CDR3 length equals 17 residues. The ends were cut back, 4 bases at V and 0 bases at J, with 16 bases in the middle. In germline, CDR1 is LGHDT, CDR2 YNNKEL (reference sequence). CDR3 loop: CASSPFNSGSSYNEQFF. The CDR3, as DNA: TGTGCCAGCAGCCCTTTTAATAGCGGAAGCTCCTACAATGAGCAGTTCTTC.

This clone appeared a single time. The rearrangement links TRBV13 to TRBJ1-3, with no clear D. This CDR3 has 15 residues. V lost 5 bases and J lost 3, with 14 bases in between. The germline V gene has CDR1 PRHDT and CDR2 FYEKMQ (reference sequence). The CDR3 nucleotides read TGTGCCAGCAGCACTCTGGGCCGGGATGGAAACACCATATATTTT. Amino acids: CASSTLGRDGNTIYF. Using reference TRBV13 and TRBJ1-3 for the parts outside the CDR3, the full variable domain is AAGVIQSPRHLIKEKRETATLKCYPIPRHDTVYWYQQGPGQDPQFLISFYEKMQSDKGSIPDRFSAQQFSDYHSELNMSSLELGDSALYFCASSTLGRDGNTIYFGEGSWLTVV.

The rearrangement links TRBV19 to TRBJ1-2; unclear D gene. The ends were cut back, 10 bases at V and 5 bases at J, with 14 bases in the middle. The CDR3 covers 12 residues. Germline V gives CDR1 LNHDA, CDR2 SQIVND (reference sequence). CDR3 nucleotides: TGTGCCACCCAAAGGCCGGGGTATGGCTACACCTTC. It yields the protein CATQRPGYGYTF.

The chain recombines TRBV13 with TRBJ2-1, with D maybe TRBD2 (5 bases). V shed 8 bases and J shed 6 bases, with 20 bases lying between them. The germline CDR1 and CDR2 sequences are PRHDT and FYEKMQ (reference sequence). This CDR3 contains 15 residues. CDR3 amino acids: CASFRRTPNSNEQFF. Here the CDR3 DNA reads TGTGCCAGCTTCAGGAGGACTCCAAACTCCAATGAGCAGTTCTTC.

This chain links TRBV3-1 (or the pseudogene TRBV3-2) with TRBJ1-1, with D possibly TRBD1 on 6 matching bases. The length of the CDR3 is 13 residues. Germline assignment: CDR1 LGHDT and CDR2 YNNKEL (reference sequence). The V gene lost 5 bases and the J gene lost 8 bases, with 15 bases spanning the gap. The CDR3 DNA is TGTGCCAGCAGCTTCCAGACAGGAGCCGAAGCTTTCTTT. The encoded protein is CASSFQTGAEAFF.

The V and J genes are TRBV2 and TRBJ1-1; weak D call: TRBD1 (5 bases). With 2 bases removed from V and 7 bases from J, the gap between germline ends came to 5 bases. Germline CDR1 reads SNHLY; CDR2 reads FYNNEI. This CDR3 has 11 amino acids. In DNA, the CDR3 is TGTGCCAGCAGTGAACAGGGTGAAGCTTTCTTT. It codes for CASSEQGEAFF.

The chain couples TRBV2 to TRBJ2-4; TRBD2 matches at 8 bases. Germline values: CDR1 SNHLY, CDR2 FYNNEI. J gave up 0 bases and V 8 bases, and 3 bases lay outside the gene matches. The CDR3 runs 14 residues. DNA for the CDR3: TGTGCCAGCGCTAGCGGGTTAGCCAAAAACATTCAGTACTTC. Translating it yields CASASGLAKNIQYF. Complete variable domain (other parts from reference TRBV2 and TRBJ2-4): EPEVTQTPSHQVTQMGQEVILRCVPISNHLYFYWYRQILGQKVEFLVSFYNNEISEKSEIFDDQFSVERPDGSNFTLKIRSTKLEDSAMYFCASASGLAKNIQYFGAGTRLSVL.

CDR3 DNA: TGTGCCAGCTCCCCCGGGACAGGGTTCTACGAGCAGTACTTC. Its translation: CASSPGTGFYEQYF. The chain recombines TRBV27 with TRBJ2-7; 9 bases line up with TRBD1. Germline CDR1 reads MNHEY; CDR2 reads SMNVEV (reference sequence). CDR3 length equals 14 residues. The ends lost 8 bases at V and 3 bases at J; junction bases unmatched: 8.

The table lists this clone with a count of one. The J gene is TRBJ2-2, the V gene TRBV13; D is unresolved. This CDR3 spans 13 amino acids. The germline V gene encodes CDR1 PRHDT and CDR2 FYEKMQ (reference sequence). Trimming removed 4 bases from V and 6 bases from J, with 9 bases in between. DNA of the CDR3: TGTGCCAGCAGCTCTCAATGGGCCGGGGAGCTGTTTTTT. It encodes CASSSQWAGELFF.

The V gene is TRBV6-5, the J gene TRBJ1-6; D is uncertain. Germline V gives CDR1 MNHEY, CDR2 SVGAGI. The germline V and J ends were trimmed by 0 bases and 6 bases, with 9 bases remaining between them. The CDR3 runs to 15 residues. The CDR3 coding sequence is TGTGCCAGCAGTTACTCAGGGCAGCTTAATTCACCCCTCCACTTT. It translates to CASSYSGQLNSPLHF.

V and J are TRBV2 and TRBJ2-1; 7 bases are shared with TRBD1. The CDR3 has 13 amino acids. J gave up 3 bases and V 7 bases, and 3 bases lay outside the gene matches. Germline V CDR1 and CDR2: SNHLY, FYNNEI. This chain's CDR3 is CASIGTDYNEQFF. The CDR3 bases are TGTGCCAGCATTGGGACAGACTACAATGAGCAGTTCTTC.

This clone was picked up one time. The CDR3 DNA reads as TGTGCTAGTGGTTTGGGACTGACAGGGGCTAATGAAAAACTGTTTTTT. Translation: CASGLGLTGANEKLFF. The genes are TRBV12-5 and TRBJ1-4, with TRBD1 identical over 8 bases. V was pared by 1 base and J by 3 bases, with 4 bases of the junction left unmatched. CDR3 length: 16 residues. CDR1 is LGHNT and CDR2 is FRNRAP in the germline V gene.

The genes are TRBV4-1 and TRBJ2-1; 8 bases agree with TRBD2. CDR3 length: 18 amino acids. With V trimmed by 4 bases and J by 4 bases, 15 bases remained unmatched. CDR1 is MGHRA, CDR2 YSYEKL, per germline. The DNA of the CDR3 is TGCGCCAGCAGCCTCCGGCCCCCAGGCGGGAGGTATTACAATGAGCAGTTCTTC. Translating it yields CASSLRPPGGRYYNEQFF.

This chain links TRBV3-1 (or the pseudogene TRBV3-2) with TRBJ2-7; 8 positions agree with TRBD2. The V and J ends lost 4 bases and 2 bases, in that order; junction bases with no gene match: 4. Germline V gene lookup returns CDR1 LGHDT and CDR2 YNNKEL (reference sequence). The CDR3 covers 14 residues. The CDR3 DNA reads TGTGCCAGCAGCCGGCGGGAGGCCCCCTACGAGCAGTACTTC. Translated, it gives CASSRREAPYEQYF.

In DNA, the CDR3 is TGTGCCATCAGTGAGGGGCCACCAGACCCGAATGAAAAACTGTTTTTT. Translation: CAISEGPPDPNEKLFF. This sequence joins TRBV10-3 and TRBJ1-4, with D unresolved. The CDR3 is 16 residues long. Trimming removed 2 bases at V and 5 bases at J, with 15 bases between. The germline V gene has CDR1 ENHRY and CDR2 SYGVKD.

The chain links TRBV28 to TRBJ1-4; no clear D gene. Trimming shortened V by 4 bases and J by 10 bases, and 19 bases separated the two germline ends. The CDR3 has 15 amino acids. The germline V gene encodes CDR1 MDHEN and CDR2 SYDVKM. CDR3 loop: CASSSPGFGGGKLFF. The CDR3 DNA is TGTGCCAGCAGTTCCCCGGGTTTCGGTGGCGGAAAACTGTTTTTT.

CDR3 nucleotides: TGTGCCAGCAGCCCCTTCCGGCCCGGGAGCTCCTACGAGCAGTACTTC. Encoded protein: CASSPFRPGSSYEQYF. The chain uses TRBV7-2 and TRBJ2-7; D may be TRBD2 (6 bases). Trimming removed 5 bases at V and 0 bases at J, with 17 bases between. The germline V gene encodes CDR1 SGHTA and CDR2 FQGNSA. The length of the CDR3 is 16 residues.

V gene TRBV12-3 or TRBV12-4 combines with J gene TRBJ2-7; D is uncertain. The CDR3 covers 12 residues. The V end lost 8 bases, the J end lost 0 bases, and 8 bases lay between the germline ends. The CDR3 DNA reads as TGTGCCAGCCGGCGAAGCTCCTACGAGCAGTACTTC. Its translation: CASRRSSYEQYF.

The chain uses TRBV13 and TRBJ2-3; TRBD2 matches 14 bases. Germline assignment: CDR1 PRHDT and CDR2 FYEKMQ (reference sequence). After removal of 5 bases from V and 2 bases from J, the junction contained 6 bases not matched to a gene. The CDR3 has 17 residues. CDR3: CASSPGTSGSDTDTQYF. CDR3 DNA: TGTGCCAGCAGCCCCGGGACTAGCGGGAGTGACACAGATACGCAGTATTTT.

The gene calls are TRBV19 and TRBJ2-4; D may be TRBD1 or TRBD2 (7 bases each). Between the trimmed V and J ends, which lost 7 bases and 5 bases, there was a span of 9 bases. Germline V lookup: CDR1 LNHDA, CDR2 SQIVND (reference sequence). The CDR3 extends over 12 amino acids. CDR3 loop: CASTGGENIQYF. CDR3 DNA: TGTGCCAGTACAGGGGGGGAAAACATTCAGTACTTC.